This passage covers 10 T cell receptor beta chains from one sample sequenced in a study of spatial heterogeneity in lung cancer. Each CDR3 protein is one row after TCRdb ran MiXCR on the 5' RACE reads. The table has 45,000 or so distinct CDR3 sequences, about 7.6% seen once. The sample's time point: sample taken at primary tumor resection. The sequenced material consisted of unsorted whole RNA from tumor, nontumor lung or frozen PBMC. This sample comprised PBMCs, obtained at surgery. Source of these receptors: a female donor with early-stage non-small cell lung cancer.

In this sample, this clonotype turned up a few times. CDR3 nucleotides: TGTGCCAGCAGTCGGCCGGGACAGGGGGCCGCCAGATCGTCCGAGCAGTACTTC. Its translation: CASSRPGQGAARSSEQYF. This chain links TRBV6-2 or TRBV6-3 with TRBJ2-7, with TRBD1 identical over 12 bases. With V trimmed by 5 bases and J by 6 bases, 17 bases remained unmatched. This CDR3 contains 18 residues. CDR1 and CDR2 from the germline V gene are MNHEY and SVGEGT.

The chain is built from TRBV25-1 and TRBJ2-1; D is possibly TRBD2 (6 bases). The CDR3 has 17 residues. With 0 bases removed from V and 0 bases from J, the gap between germline ends came to 12 bases. Germline CDR1 MGHDK, CDR2 SYGVNS. CDR3 in amino acids: CASSEYRGSSSYNEQFF. The CDR3 DNA reads as TGTGCCAGCAGTGAATATCGGGGGTCAAGCTCCTACAATGAGCAGTTCTTC.

This clonotype has a handful of counts. V usage is TRBV10-3 and J usage is TRBJ1-1; D ambiguous. The CDR3 is 14 amino acids. Germline values: CDR1 ENHRY, CDR2 SYGVKD. The V and J ends lost 3 bases and 2 bases respectively, with 10 bases between them. This CDR3 reads CAISDGVFNTEAFF. The DNA for the CDR3 is TGTGCCATCAGTGATGGGGTATTCAACACTGAAGCTTTCTTT.

This clonotype was picked up many times. The CDR3 loop reads CASSTGDGPQHF. The CDR3 bases are TGCGCCAGCAGCACCGGGGACGGACCCCAGCATTTT. The chain couples TRBV5-1 to TRBJ1-5; D is perhaps TRBD1 (5 bases). Germline-derived CDR1 and CDR2 are SGHRS and YFSETQ. This CDR3 region has 12 residues. V lost 4 bases to trimming and J lost 10 bases, with 12 bases between them.

This rearrangement joins TRBV29-1 to TRBJ2-1, with 8 bases identical to TRBD2. The ends lost 3 bases at V and 2 bases at J; junction bases unmatched: 3. Germline V lookup: CDR1 SQVTM, CDR2 ANQGSEA. The CDR3 length is 14 residues. For the CDR3, the DNA is TGCAGCGTTGAGTCGGGGGGGGCCTACAATGAGCAGTTCTTC. Protein sequence: CSVESGGAYNEQFF.

This clonotype was picked up many times. The chain couples TRBV12-3 or TRBV12-4 to TRBJ2-3, with D perhaps TRBD1 or TRBD2 (5 bases each). CDR3 length equals 14 residues. V lost 4 bases and J lost 0, with 8 bases in between. The CDR3 loop is CASSSRDSTDTQYF. The CDR3 coding sequence is TGTGCCAGCAGTTCCCGGGACAGCACAGATACGCAGTATTTT.

This clonotype was observed a few times. The CDR3 DNA follows: TGTGCCAGTAGTATGGGATCAGCAGGGGAGGATCAGCCCCAGCATTTT. The encoded protein is CASSMGSAGEDQPQHF. The V call is TRBV19, the J call TRBJ1-5; D possibly corresponds to TRBD1 (6 bases). Germline V gives CDR1 LNHDA, CDR2 SQIVND (reference sequence). The CDR3 length is 16 residues. V was cut by 3 bases and J by 5 bases, with 17 bases left in between.

This clonotype was found a few times. The chain couples TRBV6-2 or TRBV6-3 to TRBJ1-5; 7 bases agree with TRBD1. CDR1 is MNHEY, CDR2 SVGEGT, per germline. The CDR3 length is 18 residues. The J segment lost 0 bases and the V segment lost 2 bases, leaving 10 bases of the junction unmatched. The CDR3 bases are TGTGCCAGCAGTTACCCGCAACAGGGGCTGTATAGCAATCAGCCCCAGCATTTT. Amino acids: CASSYPQQGLYSNQPQHF.

This clonotype appeared a few times. J is TRBJ2-7 and V is TRBV7-9, with 7 bases lining up with TRBD1. CDR1 and CDR2 from the germline V gene are SEHNR and FQNEAQ (reference sequence). The V and J ends lost 4 bases and 3 bases, in that order; junction bases with no gene match: 12. The CDR3 runs 16 residues. The DNA of the CDR3 is TGTGCCAGCAGCTCCAAAGACCCCTCAGGGGGCTACGAGCAGTACTTC. This gives the protein CASSSKDPSGGYEQYF.

J is TRBJ1-1 and V is TRBV6-2 or TRBV6-3; no definite D call. Germline CDR1 is MNHEY and CDR2 is SVGEGT. The CDR3 sequence is 14 residues long. V lost 6 bases and J 5 bases, leaving 16 bases between the germline ends. The CDR3: CASSRLGRETEAFF. DNA for the CDR3: TGTGCCAGCAGCCGGCTCGGGAGGGAGACTGAAGCTTTCTTT.